The rows below give T cell receptor beta chains drawn from one sample of a study of cytomegalovirus exposure and HLA in healthy donors. TCRdb's table, derived via immunoSEQ multiplex PCR, lists solely in-frame clones and lacks some. The table includes about 190,000 clones, under 80% detected once. Sequencing used PBMCs. These receptors came from a man aged 25-45 years in good health and CMV-seropositive. Each CDR3 is given with its conserved first and last residue. The D gene is left open where the match is weak. Rows may omit the clone size; those that give it use once, few, many or a size class.

J,size,V,D,CDR3,DNA
TRBJ1-5,-,TRBV30,TRBD1,CAWSGGGAFQPQHF,TGTGCCTGGAGTGGAGGGGGCGCGTTTCAGCCCCAGCATTTT
TRBJ1-3,-,TRBV11-2,TRBD1,CASSSGTGTTRNTIYF,TGTGCCAGCAGCTCCGGGACAGGGACGACTAGAAACACCATATATTTT
TRBJ1-1,-,TRBV29-1,-,CSVLLTRTGGLNTEAFF,TGCAGCGTCCTTCTGACCCGGACTGGGGGGTTGAACACTGAAGCTTTCTTT
TRBJ1-1,-,TRBV5-1,-,CASSFGGNTEAFF,TGCGCCAGCAGCTTCGGGGGGAACACTGAAGCTTTCTTT
TRBJ1-1,few,TRBV6-6,-,CASSSTTNTEAFF,TGTGCCAGCAGTTCAACAACGAACACTGAAGCTTTCTTT
TRBJ2-7,-,TRBV7-2,TRBD1,CASRPAGGSSYEQYF,TGTGCCAGCAGGCCGGCAGGGGGTTCCTCCTACGAGCAGTACTTC
TRBJ1-2,-,TRBV30,-,CAWSYRDGYTF,TGTGCCTGGAGTTACAGGGATGGCTACACCTTC
TRBJ1-5,-,TRBV4-3,-,CASSQAWKGGQPQHF,TGCGCCAGCAGCCAAGCTTGGAAAGGGGGTCAGCCCCAGCATTTT
TRBJ2-1,once,TRBV5-1,TRBD1,CASSFGQGYYNEQFF,TGCGCCAGCAGCTTCGGACAGGGGTACTACAATGAGCAGTTCTTC
TRBJ2-1,-,TRBV5-8,-,CASSLPPGYYNEQFF,TGTGCCAGCAGCTTGCCACCGGGATACTACAATGAGCAGTTCTTC
TRBJ2-2,-,TRBV7-3,TRBD2,CASRRAGVTGGELFF,TGTGCCAGCAGGCGGGCGGGGGTTACAGGCGGGGAGCTGTTTTTT
TRBJ2-6,-,TRBV5-1,-,CASSPRSGANVLTF,TGCGCCAGCAGCCCCCGGTCTGGGGCCAACGTCCTGACTTTC
TRBJ1-5,few,TRBV7-6,-,CASSLQSGLNQPQHF,TGTGCCAGCAGCTTGCAGTCAGGCCTCAATCAGCCCCAGCATTTT
TRBJ1-6,-,TRBV13,-,CASSPHSGSSYNSPLHF,TGTGCCAGCAGCCCCCACAGTGGAAGCTCCTATAATTCACCCCTCCACTTT
TRBJ1-4,-,TRBV29-1,TRBD1,CSASGTGAGDEKLFF,TGCAGCGCCTCCGGGACAGGGGCTGGCGATGAAAAACTGTTTTTT
TRBJ1-5,-,TRBV13,-,CASSSRGSPQPQHF,TGTGCCAGCAGCTCAAGGGGGTCCCCTCAGCCCCAGCATTTT
TRBJ2-1,-,TRBV2,-,CASSVRGADKQFF,TGTGCCAGCAGTGTACGGGGGGCGGATAAGCAGTTCTTC
TRBJ2-7,-,TRBV9,-,CASSSRDSSYEQYF,TGTGCCAGCAGCAGCCGGGACTCTTCCTACGAGCAGTACTTC
TRBJ1-2,-,TRBV19,-,CASSRGRGYGYTF,TGTGCCAGTAGTAGAGGCAGGGGCTATGGCTACACCTTC
TRBJ1-2,-,TRBV4-3,-,CASSPENQGYGYTF,TGCGCCAGCAGCCCGGAGAACCAGGGCTATGGCTACACCTTC
TRBJ2-5,-,TRBV6-5,-,CASSSRGAGSLETQYF,TGTGCCAGCAGTTCCCGGGGGGCCGGGAGTTTGGAGACCCAGTACTTC
TRBJ2-3,-,TRBV5-8,-,CASSLGGGVSTDTQYF,TGTGCCAGCAGCTTGGGGGGCGGAGTTAGCACAGATACGCAGTATTTT
TRBJ2-1,-,TRBV30,TRBD2,CAWGTSGRGVSYNEQFF,TGTGCCTGGGGGACTAGCGGGAGGGGTGTGTCCTACAATGAGCAGTTCTTC
TRBJ1-1,-,TRBV5-4,-,CASSFIDPYSTEAFF,TGTGCCAGCAGCTTTATCGATCCCTACTCCACTGAAGCTTTCTTT